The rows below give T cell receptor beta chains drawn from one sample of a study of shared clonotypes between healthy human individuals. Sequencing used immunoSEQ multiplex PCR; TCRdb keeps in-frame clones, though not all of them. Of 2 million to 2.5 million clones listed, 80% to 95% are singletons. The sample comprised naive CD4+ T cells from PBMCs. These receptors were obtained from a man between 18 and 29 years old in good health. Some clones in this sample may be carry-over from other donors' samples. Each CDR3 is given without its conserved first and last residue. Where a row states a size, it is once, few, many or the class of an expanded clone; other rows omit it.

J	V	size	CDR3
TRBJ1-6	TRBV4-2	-	ASSPTARFNSPLH
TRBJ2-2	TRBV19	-	ASSILGQGNTGELF
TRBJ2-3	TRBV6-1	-	ASSQGTSGSSGTDTQY
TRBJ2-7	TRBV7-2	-	ASSPQREPPEQY
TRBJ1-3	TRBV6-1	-	ASTPGPVSGNTIY
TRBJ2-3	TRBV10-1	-	ASSDNTISTDTQY
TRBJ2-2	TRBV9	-	ASSARLDSGELF
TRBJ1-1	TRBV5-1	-	ASSLSGQNTEAF
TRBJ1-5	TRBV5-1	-	ASSLGEYQPQH
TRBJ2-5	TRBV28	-	ASVGALGTQY
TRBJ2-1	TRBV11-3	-	ASSLGGQGSDEQF
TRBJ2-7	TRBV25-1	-	ASSDAKGVYEQY
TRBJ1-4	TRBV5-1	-	ASSTPTGPHEKLF
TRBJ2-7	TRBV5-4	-	ASSLEGGRGVRDEQY
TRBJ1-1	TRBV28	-	ASTPLGTEAF
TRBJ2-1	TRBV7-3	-	ASSPTLAGVRNEQF
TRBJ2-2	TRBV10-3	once	AISGGGTGELF
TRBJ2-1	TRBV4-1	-	ASSQGSGGTYNEQF
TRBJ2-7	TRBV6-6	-	ASSDSGREFWEQY
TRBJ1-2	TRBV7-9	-	ASSLADRDYT
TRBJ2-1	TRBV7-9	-	ASSPTWASGAYNEQF
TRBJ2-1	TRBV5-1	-	ASSLGVGASYNEQF
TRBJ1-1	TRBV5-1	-	ASSENRGTAF
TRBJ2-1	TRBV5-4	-	ASRSGTGLFNEQF
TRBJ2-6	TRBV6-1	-	ASSEILRYAGANVLT
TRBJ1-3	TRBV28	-	ASSQPGIRAGNTIY
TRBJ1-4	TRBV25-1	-	ASSGQLINEKLF
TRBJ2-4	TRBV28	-	ASSPEGAKNIQY
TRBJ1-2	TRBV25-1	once	ASSEHYGYT
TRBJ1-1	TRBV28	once	ASGDRTGGLNTEAF
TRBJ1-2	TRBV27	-	ASSVYRGPIGYGYT
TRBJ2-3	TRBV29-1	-	SVYTAGGPTDTQY
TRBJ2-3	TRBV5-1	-	ASSLVPLFPRGTESTDTQY
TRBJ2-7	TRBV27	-	ATTTLLTCDEQY
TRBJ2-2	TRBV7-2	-	ASSLDTGELF
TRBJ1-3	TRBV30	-	AWSADRIVATIY
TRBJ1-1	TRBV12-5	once	ASAPQGMNTEAF
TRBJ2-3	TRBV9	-	ASSVGGRSTDTQY
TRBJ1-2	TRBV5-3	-	ANPPPTKANYGYT
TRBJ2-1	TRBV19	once	ASKGGPTSGSISEQF
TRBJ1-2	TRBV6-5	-	ASSYRDRYYGYT
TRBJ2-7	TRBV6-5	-	ASSPDRERSYEQY
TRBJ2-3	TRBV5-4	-	ASTNAGRGPDTQY
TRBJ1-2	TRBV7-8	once	ASSLRQGTGYT
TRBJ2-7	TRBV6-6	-	ASSHRGGYEQY
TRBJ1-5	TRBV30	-	AWSVTGQPQH
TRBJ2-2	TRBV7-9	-	ASSSDAGVRTGELF
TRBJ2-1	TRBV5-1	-	ASSLLAGAEGNEQF
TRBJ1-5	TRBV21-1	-	ASSKDHRTRAEGNQPQH
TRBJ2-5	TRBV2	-	ASSLAGRQETQY
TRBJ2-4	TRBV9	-	ASSASDQGIQY
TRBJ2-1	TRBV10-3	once	AISSTRVSGNEQF
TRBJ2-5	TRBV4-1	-	ASSPLGQTQY
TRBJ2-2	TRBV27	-	ASSLSSRGNTGELF
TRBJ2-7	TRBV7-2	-	ASSLGTIAYEQY
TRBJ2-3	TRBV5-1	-	ASSLGADSLTDTQY
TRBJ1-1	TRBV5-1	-	ASSLGQGGDTEAF
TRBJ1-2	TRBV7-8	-	ASSLLQGGRGYT
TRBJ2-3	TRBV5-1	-	ASSLADKEY